This T cell receptor beta chain was identified during a study of T cells in Graves' hyperthyroidism and ophthalmopathy. The TCR beta CDR3 regions underwent amplification using RNA transcripts as the source. First-round RT-PCR with HTBI primers amplified the TCR CDR3 region. TCRdb called the multiplex PCR reads again in MiXCR, with one record for every CDR3 protein. In the table there are some 350,000 distinct CDR3 sequences, approximately 15% of which are singletons. This clonotype was counted ten times or more. Material for sequencing was blood. This clonotype was sampled from a young woman with Graves' hyperthyroidism that later progressed to Graves' ophthalmopathy.

CDR3 residues: CASRGGEAFF. CDR3 bases: TGTGCCAGCAGGGGTGGTGAAGCTTTCTTT. The chain has TRBV6-1 and TRBJ1-1, with no clear D. The germline gives CDR1 MNHNS, CDR2 SASEGT. CDR3 length: 10 amino acids. V lost 6 bases and J 7 bases, leaving 6 bases between the germline ends.